What follows are 2 T cell receptor beta chains derived from one specimen sequenced in a study of cytomegalovirus exposure and HLA in healthy donors. Use of 60 Vbeta and 13 Jbeta primers characterized the PCR. TCRdb keeps only in-frame clones here, not all; method: immunoSEQ multiplex PCR. This table has more than 100,000 clones, roughly 80% appearing once. Material: PBMCs. These TCRs come from a man aged 35-49 years in good health and CMV-seronegative.

CDR3 bases: TGTGCCAGTAGCCTAGCGGGGGCTGGGGCCAACGTCCTGACTTTC. This translates into CASSLAGAGANVLTF. This chain uses TRBV19 with TRBJ2-6; 10 nucleotides line up with TRBD2. V gave up 6 bases and J gave up 2 bases; unmatched junction bases: 1. The CDR3 consists of 15 residues. Looked up from germline, CDR1 is LNHDA and CDR2 is SQIVND (reference sequence).

The chain couples TRBV7-6 to TRBJ2-2; 7 bases fit TRBD1. Germline loops: CDR1 SGHVS, CDR2 FNYEAQ. The V gene end was trimmed by 5 bases and the J gene end by 2 bases; junction bases not matched to a gene: 5. This CDR3 has 15 amino acids. CDR3 sequence: CASSPGTDNTGELFF. Written as DNA, the CDR3 is TGTGCCAGCAGCCCCGGGACAGACAACACCGGGGAGCTGTTTTTT.